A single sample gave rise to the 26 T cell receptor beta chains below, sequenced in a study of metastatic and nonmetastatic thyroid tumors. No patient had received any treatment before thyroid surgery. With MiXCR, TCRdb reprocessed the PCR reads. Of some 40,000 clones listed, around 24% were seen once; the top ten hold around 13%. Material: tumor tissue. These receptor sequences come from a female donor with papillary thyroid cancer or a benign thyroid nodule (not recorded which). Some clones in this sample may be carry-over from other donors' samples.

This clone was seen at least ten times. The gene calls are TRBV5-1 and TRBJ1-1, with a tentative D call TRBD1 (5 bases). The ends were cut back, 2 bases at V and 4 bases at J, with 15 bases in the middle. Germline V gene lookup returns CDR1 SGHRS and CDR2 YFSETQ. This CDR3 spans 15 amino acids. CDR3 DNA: TGCGCCAGCAGCTTAACACAGGTGATCGGCACTGAAGCTTTCTTT. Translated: CASSLTQVIGTEAFF.

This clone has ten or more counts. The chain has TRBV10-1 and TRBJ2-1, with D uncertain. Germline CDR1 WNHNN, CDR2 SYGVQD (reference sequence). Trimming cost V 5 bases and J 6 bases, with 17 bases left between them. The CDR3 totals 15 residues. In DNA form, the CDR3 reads TGCGCCAGCAGTCCTAGGACCGCCGACTTCAATGAGCAGTTCTTC. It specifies CASSPRTADFNEQFF.

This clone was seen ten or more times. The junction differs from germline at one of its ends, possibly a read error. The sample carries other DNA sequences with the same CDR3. CDR3 coding DNA: TGCGCCAGCAGCGTTAGCGGGATGACAGATACGCAGTATTTT. This encodes CASSVSGMTDTQYF. The J gene is TRBJ2-3, the V gene TRBV9; 8 nucleotides agree with TRBD2. The germline V gene encodes CDR1 SGDLS and CDR2 YYNGEE. The CDR3 is 14 residues long.

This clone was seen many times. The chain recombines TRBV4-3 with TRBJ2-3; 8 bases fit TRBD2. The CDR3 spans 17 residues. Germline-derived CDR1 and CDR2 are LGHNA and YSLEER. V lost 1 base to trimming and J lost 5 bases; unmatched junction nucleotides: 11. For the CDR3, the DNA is TGCGCCAGCAGCCAAGCGGGGGCGGGGGGCCTGGGAGATACGCAGTATTTT. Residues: CASSQAGAGGLGDTQYF.

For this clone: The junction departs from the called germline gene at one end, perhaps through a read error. The CDR3 is CDSSQKDEQYF. The DNA for the CDR3 is TGTGACAGCAGTCAAAAGGACGAGCAGTACTTC. The chain is built from TRBV2 and TRBJ2-7; D is unresolved. The CDR3 spans 11 residues. Germline CDR1 reads SNHLY; CDR2 reads FYNNEI.

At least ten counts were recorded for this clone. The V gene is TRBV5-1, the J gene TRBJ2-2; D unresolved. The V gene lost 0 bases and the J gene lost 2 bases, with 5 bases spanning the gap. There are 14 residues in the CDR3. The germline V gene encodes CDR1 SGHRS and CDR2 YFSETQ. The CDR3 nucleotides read TGCGCCAGCAGCTTGGACGGAAACACCGGGGAGCTGTTTTTT. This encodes CASSLDGNTGELFF.

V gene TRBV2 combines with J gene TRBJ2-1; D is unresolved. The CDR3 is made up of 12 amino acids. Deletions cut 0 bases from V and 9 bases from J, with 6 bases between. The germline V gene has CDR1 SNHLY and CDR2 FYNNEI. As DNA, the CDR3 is TGTGCCAGCAGTGAAGCGGGGTGTGAGCAGTTCTTC. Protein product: CASSEAGCEQFF.

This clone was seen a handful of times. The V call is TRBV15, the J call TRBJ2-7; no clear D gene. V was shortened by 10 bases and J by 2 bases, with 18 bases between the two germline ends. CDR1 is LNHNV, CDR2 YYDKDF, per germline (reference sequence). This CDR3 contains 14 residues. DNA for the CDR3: TGTGCCAGCAGTCCCCGGTCCCCACCCTACGAGCAGTACTTC. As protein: CASSPRSPPYEQYF.

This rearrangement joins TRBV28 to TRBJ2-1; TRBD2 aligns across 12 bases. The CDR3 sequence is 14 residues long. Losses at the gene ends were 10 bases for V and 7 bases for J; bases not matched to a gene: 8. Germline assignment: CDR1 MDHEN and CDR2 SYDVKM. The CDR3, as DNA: TGTGCCACCCTCGGACTAGCGGGGAGGAATGAGCAGTTCTTC. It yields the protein CATLGLAGRNEQFF. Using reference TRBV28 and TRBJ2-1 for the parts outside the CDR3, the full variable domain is DVKVTQSSRYLVKRTGEKVFLECVQDMDHENMFWYRQDPGLGLRLIYFSYDVKMKEKGDIPEGYSVSREKKERFSLILESASTNQTSMYLCATLGLAGRNEQFFGPGTRLTVL.

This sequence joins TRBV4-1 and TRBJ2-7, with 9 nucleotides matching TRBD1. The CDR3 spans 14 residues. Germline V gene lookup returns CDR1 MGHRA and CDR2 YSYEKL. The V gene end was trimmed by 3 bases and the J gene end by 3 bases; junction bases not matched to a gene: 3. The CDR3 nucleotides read TGCGCCAGCAGCCATGAGACAGGGGGCTACGAGCAGTACTTC. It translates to CASSHETGGYEQYF.

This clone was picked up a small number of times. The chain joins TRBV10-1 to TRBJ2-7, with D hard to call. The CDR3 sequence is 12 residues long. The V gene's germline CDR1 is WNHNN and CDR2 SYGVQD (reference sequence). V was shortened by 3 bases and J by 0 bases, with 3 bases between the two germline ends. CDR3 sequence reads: CASSEYSYEQYF. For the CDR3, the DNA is TGCGCCAGCAGTGAATACTCCTACGAGCAGTACTTC.

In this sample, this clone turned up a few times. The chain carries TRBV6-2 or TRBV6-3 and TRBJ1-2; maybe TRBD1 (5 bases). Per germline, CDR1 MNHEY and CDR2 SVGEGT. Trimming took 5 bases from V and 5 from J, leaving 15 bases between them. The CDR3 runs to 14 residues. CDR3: CASSPEAGPYGYTF. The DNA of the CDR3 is TGTGCCAGCAGTCCCGAGGCGGGACCTTATGGCTACACCTTC.

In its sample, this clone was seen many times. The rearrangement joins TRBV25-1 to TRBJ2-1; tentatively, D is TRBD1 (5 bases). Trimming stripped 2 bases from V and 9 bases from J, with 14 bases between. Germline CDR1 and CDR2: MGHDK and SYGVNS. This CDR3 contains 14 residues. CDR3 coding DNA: TGTGCCAGCAGTGAAGGGGCCGAATCGGGTGAGCAGTTCTTC. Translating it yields CASSEGAESGEQFF.

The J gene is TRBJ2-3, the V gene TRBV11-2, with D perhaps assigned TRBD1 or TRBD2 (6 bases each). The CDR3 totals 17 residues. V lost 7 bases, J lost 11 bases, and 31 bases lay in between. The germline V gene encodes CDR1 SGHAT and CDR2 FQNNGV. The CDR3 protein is CASTPGDWRGSTVWQYF. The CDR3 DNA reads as TGTGCCAGCACCCCCGGGGACTGGAGGGGGAGCACAGTTTGGCAGTATTTT.

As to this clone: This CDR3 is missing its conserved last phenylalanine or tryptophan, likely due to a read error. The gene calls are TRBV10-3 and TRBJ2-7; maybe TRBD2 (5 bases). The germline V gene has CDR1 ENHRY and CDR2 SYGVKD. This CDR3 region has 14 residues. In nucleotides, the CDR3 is TGTGACATCAGTGACCAGCGGTCTGCCTACGAGCAGTACTTA. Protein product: CDISDQRSAYEQYL.

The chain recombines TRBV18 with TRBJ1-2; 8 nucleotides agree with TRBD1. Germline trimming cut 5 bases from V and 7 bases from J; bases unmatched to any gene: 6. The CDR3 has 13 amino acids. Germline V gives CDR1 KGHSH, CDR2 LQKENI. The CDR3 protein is CASSTDRDSGYTF. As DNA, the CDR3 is TGTGCCAGCTCAACGGACAGGGATAGTGGCTACACCTTC. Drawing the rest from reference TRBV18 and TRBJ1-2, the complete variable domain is NAGVMQNPRHLVRRRGQEARLRCSPMKGHSHVYWYRQLPEEGLKFMVYLQKENIIDESGMPKERFSAEFPKEGPSILRIQQVVRGDSAAYFCASSTDRDSGYTFGSGTRLTVV.

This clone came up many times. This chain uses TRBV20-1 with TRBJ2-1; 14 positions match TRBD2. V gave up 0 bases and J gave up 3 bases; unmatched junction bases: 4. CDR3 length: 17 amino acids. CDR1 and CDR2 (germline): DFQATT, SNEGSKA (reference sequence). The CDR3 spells CSARDPGTSGGYNEQFF. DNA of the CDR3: TGCAGTGCTAGAGATCCCGGGACTAGCGGGGGCTACAATGAGCAGTTCTTC.

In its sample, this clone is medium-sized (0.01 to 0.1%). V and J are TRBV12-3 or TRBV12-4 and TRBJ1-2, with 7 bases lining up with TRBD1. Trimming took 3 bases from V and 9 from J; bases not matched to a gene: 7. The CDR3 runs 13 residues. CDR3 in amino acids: CASSFLQGNSYTF. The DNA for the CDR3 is TGTGCCAGCAGTTTTTTACAGGGGAATAGCTACACCTTC.

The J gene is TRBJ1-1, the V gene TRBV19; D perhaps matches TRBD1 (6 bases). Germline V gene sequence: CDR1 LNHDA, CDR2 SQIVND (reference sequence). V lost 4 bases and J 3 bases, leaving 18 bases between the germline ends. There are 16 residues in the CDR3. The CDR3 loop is CASSNRRSQGYTEAFF. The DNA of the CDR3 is TGTGCCAGTAGTAATCGGCGGAGTCAGGGGTACACTGAAGCTTTCTTT.

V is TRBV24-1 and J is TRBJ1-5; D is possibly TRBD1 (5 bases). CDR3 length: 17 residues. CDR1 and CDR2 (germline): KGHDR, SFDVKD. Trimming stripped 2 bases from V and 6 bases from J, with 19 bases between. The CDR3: CATSDSGDQQGSQPQHF. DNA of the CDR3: TGTGCCACCAGTGATTCGGGGGACCAGCAGGGAAGTCAGCCCCAGCATTTT.

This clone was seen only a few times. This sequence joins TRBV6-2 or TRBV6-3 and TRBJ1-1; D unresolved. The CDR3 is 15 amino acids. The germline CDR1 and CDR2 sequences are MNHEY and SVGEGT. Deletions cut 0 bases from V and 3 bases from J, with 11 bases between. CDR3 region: CASSYSKRWDTEAFF. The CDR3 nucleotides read TGTGCCAGCAGTTACTCGAAGAGATGGGACACTGAAGCTTTCTTT.

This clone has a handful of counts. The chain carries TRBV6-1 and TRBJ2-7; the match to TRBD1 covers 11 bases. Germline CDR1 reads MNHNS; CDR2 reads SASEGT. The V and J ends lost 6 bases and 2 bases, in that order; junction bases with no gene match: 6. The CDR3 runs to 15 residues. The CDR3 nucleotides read TGTGCCAGCAGGGATGGGACAGGGGGACCCTACGAGCAGTACTTC. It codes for CASRDGTGGPYEQYF.

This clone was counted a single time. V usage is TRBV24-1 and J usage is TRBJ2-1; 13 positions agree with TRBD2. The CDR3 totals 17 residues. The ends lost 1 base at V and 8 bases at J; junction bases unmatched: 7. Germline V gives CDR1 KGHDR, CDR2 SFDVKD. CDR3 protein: CATSDLSTSGRADEQFF. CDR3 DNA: TGTGCCACCAGTGATTTAAGTACTAGCGGGAGGGCCGATGAGCAGTTCTTC.

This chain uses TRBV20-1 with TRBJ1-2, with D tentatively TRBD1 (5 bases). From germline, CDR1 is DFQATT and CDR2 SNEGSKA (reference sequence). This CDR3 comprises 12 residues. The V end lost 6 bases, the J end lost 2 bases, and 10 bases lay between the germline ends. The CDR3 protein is CSAPDTNYGYTF. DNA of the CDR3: TGCAGTGCCCCGGACACGAACTATGGCTACACCTTC.

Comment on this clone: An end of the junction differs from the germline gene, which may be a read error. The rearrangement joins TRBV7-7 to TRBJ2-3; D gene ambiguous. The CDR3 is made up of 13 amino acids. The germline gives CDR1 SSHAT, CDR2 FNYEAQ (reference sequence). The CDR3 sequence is CASSQMMTDTQYF. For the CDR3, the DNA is TGTGCTAGCAGCCAAATGATGACAGATACGCAGTATTTT.

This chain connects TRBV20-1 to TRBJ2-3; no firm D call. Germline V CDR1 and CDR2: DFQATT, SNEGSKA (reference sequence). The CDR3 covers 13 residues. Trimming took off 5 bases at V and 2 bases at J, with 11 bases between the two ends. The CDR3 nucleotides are TGCAGTGCTCCCCATCCGAACACAGATACGCAGTATTTT. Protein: CSAPHPNTDTQYF.